Listed here are 14 T cell receptor beta chains from one sample, sequenced in a study of shared T cell receptors in the human thymus. Produced via immunoSEQ multiplex PCR; TCRdb's table is partial and in-frame only. This table holds under 850,000 clones, 70% to 90% found once. This sample was also put to use in a study of human thymus T cells.

The sequenced sample consisted of thymocytes. Receptors originate from a boy under two years old with a congenital heart defect.

The rearrangement uses TRBV29-1 and TRBJ2-3; 11 bases map to TRBD1. Trimming removed 7 bases from V and 3 bases from J; junction bases left unmatched: 3. The germline CDR1 and CDR2 sequences are SQVTM and ANQGSEA. This CDR3 has 13 residues. For the CDR3, the DNA is TGCAGCGGGGGACAGGGGGTGACAGATACGCAGTATTTT. Translating gives CSGGQGVTDTQYF.

V gene TRBV6-1 combines with J gene TRBJ2-1; maybe TRBD2 (5 bases). There are 13 residues in the CDR3. The ends were cut back, 0 bases at V and 8 bases at J, with 8 bases in the middle. Germline values: CDR1 MNHNS, CDR2 SASEGT. The DNA for the CDR3 is TGTGCCAGCAGTGAAGCCGGGATAGATGAGCAGTTCTTC. Translation gives CASSEAGIDEQFF.

This rearrangement joins TRBV7-2 to TRBJ1-5; D remains unclear. V dropped 1 base and J dropped 2 bases, with 9 bases sitting between them. The CDR3 is made up of 15 amino acids. Germline loops: CDR1 SGHTA, CDR2 FQGNSA. The CDR3 is CASSLGGRGNQPQHF. As DNA, the CDR3 is TGTGCCAGCAGCTTAGGAGGGAGAGGCAATCAGCCCCAGCATTTT.

This clone was counted a few times. The chain couples TRBV19 to TRBJ2-7, with 16 bases that match TRBD2. CDR3 size: 18 residues. V dropped 5 bases and J dropped 2; count of bases not matched to a gene: 9. CDR1 is LNHDA, CDR2 SQIVND, per germline (reference sequence). In DNA form, the CDR3 reads TGTGCCAGTAGTGCGCCGGGGACTAGCGGGAGGGCTCCCTACGAGCAGTACTTC. Residues: CASSAPGTSGRAPYEQYF.

The J gene is TRBJ2-4, the V gene TRBV28; 7 nucleotides line up with TRBD2. This CDR3 is built from 14 residues. J was trimmed by 7 bases and V by 6 bases; bases with no gene match: 9. The germline V gene encodes CDR1 MDHEN and CDR2 SYDVKM. DNA for the CDR3: TGTGCCAGCAGGCACGGGAGGTGGGGGAACATTCAGTACTTC. This encodes CASRHGRWGNIQYF.

The chain recombines TRBV4-3 with TRBJ1-1; weak D call: TRBD1 (6 bases). The CDR3 is 18 residues long. V was cut by 3 bases and J by 0 bases, with 20 bases left in between. Germline assignment: CDR1 LGHNA and CDR2 YSLEER. The CDR3: CASSQGGPLTGMNTEAFF. The CDR3 DNA reads as TGCGCCAGCAGCCAGGGGGGGCCCTTGACCGGGATGAACACTGAAGCTTTCTTT.

The CDR3 protein is CASRDTPGLAGQSSTDTQYF. Written as DNA, the CDR3 is TGCGCCAGCAGAGATACTCCAGGCCTAGCGGGGCAATCTAGCACAGATACGCAGTATTTT. This chain joins TRBV5-1 and TRBJ2-3, with 9 bases that match TRBD2. This CDR3 comprises 20 residues. Germline CDR1 is SGHRS and CDR2 is YFSETQ. Germline trimming cut 5 bases from V and 0 bases from J; bases unmatched to any gene: 19.

V usage is TRBV30 and J usage is TRBJ2-7, with 12 bases matching TRBD1. V shed 5 bases, J shed 5 bases, and the junction held 7 bases outside the gene matches. Germline CDR1 reads GTSNPN; CDR2 reads SVGIG (reference sequence). This CDR3 is 14 amino acids long. The CDR3 DNA reads as TGTGCCTGGCTCGGGACAGGGGGCCGGAACGAGCAGTACTTC. Amino acid sequence: CAWLGTGGRNEQYF.

V is TRBV11-2 and J is TRBJ2-1, with 9 bases matching TRBD2. CDR3 length: 17 amino acids. Germline CDR1 and CDR2: SGHAT and FQNNGV. The junction had 8 bases not matched to a gene; V was cut back by 0 bases and J by 5 bases. CDR3 region: CASSLDTLAGGDNEQFF. The CDR3 nucleotides are TGTGCCAGCAGCTTAGATACCCTCGCGGGAGGGGACAATGAGCAGTTCTTC.

J is TRBJ2-7 and V is TRBV6-5, with TRBD1 matching over 8 bases. The CDR3 loop spans 14 amino acids. V shed 5 bases and J 5 bases; nucleotides not matched to a gene: 8. Germline V lookup: CDR1 MNHEY, CDR2 SVGAGI. CDR3 nucleotide sequence: TGTGCCAGCAGTGAAGATGGACAGGGCCACGAGCAGTACTTC. This codes for CASSEDGQGHEQYF.

The chain carries TRBV15 and TRBJ2-7; 9 bases match TRBD2. The CDR3 is 13 residues long. The junction had 2 bases not matched to a gene; V was cut back by 4 bases and J by 4 bases. CDR1 is LNHNV and CDR2 is YYDKDF in the germline V gene (reference sequence). The CDR3 protein is CATSTLAGYEQYF. The DNA for the CDR3 is TGTGCCACCAGCACGCTAGCGGGATACGAGCAGTACTTC.

CDR3 coding DNA: TGTGCCAGCAGTTTTCAGACAGGGGAATACGAGCAGTACTTC. Amino acids: CASSFQTGEYEQYF. This chain connects TRBV25-1 to TRBJ2-7, with 8 bases lining up with TRBD1. The CDR3 is made up of 14 amino acids. Germline assignment: CDR1 MGHDK and CDR2 SYGVNS. The ends lost 5 bases at V and 4 bases at J; junction bases unmatched: 7.

CDR3 sequence (DNA): TGTGCCAGCAGTTCGACGGGGGGCTCTTACAATGAGCAGTTCTTC. Translating it yields CASSSTGGSYNEQFF. The V gene is TRBV5-6, the J gene TRBJ2-1; perhaps TRBD2 as D (7 bases). V lost 5 bases to trimming and J lost 4 bases, with 16 bases between them. CDR3 size: 15 residues. Germline V gene data show CDR1 as SGHDT and CDR2 as YYEEEE.

Worth noting for this clone: Likely a read error: the CDR3 ends without its conserved phenylalanine or tryptophan. This chain joins TRBV5-6 and TRBJ2-7, with 10 bases fitting TRBD1. There are 16 residues in the CDR3. Germline CDR1 reads SGHDT; CDR2 reads YYEEEE. J was trimmed by 6 bases and V by 4 bases; bases with no gene match: 13. The DNA of the CDR3 is TGTGCCAGCAGCCGACAAGGTGGACAGGGGGAGGGCGAGCAGTACCTC. Protein product: CASSRQGGQGEGEQYL.